Reported below is one T cell receptor (beta chain). What this receptor recognizes is not known. There are no base qualities to consult, and no much larger clone falls within one base. This same CDR3 is encoded by further DNA sequences in the sample. These data come from a study of blood T cell repertoires in COVID-19 (dated by TCRdb to 2020 to 2021). Turning to the overall study: The collaborator samples originated in the United States, Italy and Spain and spanned the acute and convalescent phases of COVID-19. The prospective study material was composed of cDNA or gDNA derived from T cells, B-cell-depleted T cells, or PBMCs. Samples were obtained from the ongoing ImmuneRACE study (first 160 participants) and from some 1,300 subjects provided by 6 global collaborators. A freely available public database, intended as a resource for researchers studying the immune response to SARS-CoV-2, is where the repertoires were released. Where available, HLA class I and class II types were obtained from metadata supplied by the sample provider rather than from assay-based typing. Deeply sampled blood TCRbeta repertoires from subjects exposed to, actively infected with, or recovered from COVID-19 were included in the dataset. Sample metadata almost always included a de-identified subject ID, COVID-19 status, age in years and sex.

The collaborating institutions used their own protocols to collect whole blood in K2EDTA tubes. For TCRbeta analysis, collaborators shipped samples as frozen whole blood, isolated PBMCs, or DNA extracted from either of those sample types. TCRbeta CDR3 regions were amplified from genomic DNA by means of the immunoSEQ Assay, a bias-controlled multiplex PCR. In the source study's methods: Nucleated cell counts per sample were estimated from amplification of reference gene primers within the assay. To quantify the absolute abundance of each unique TCRbeta CDR3 rearrangement, sequence reads were collapsed and filtered. Productive Simpson clonality was computed per sample as the square root of Simpson's diversity index over productive rearrangements. Drawn from immuneACCESS, this table holds only the in-frame rearrangements with V and J called that TCRdb kept. Clones are partly lost; checked studies trace under half to an unresolved V gene and leave the rest unexplained. V, J and clone size are those of that table, while D and trimming were read from the DNA. The table for this sample lists about 89,000 clones; about 74% of them were counted only once. About half of the sample goes to the ten largest clones.

The trim is 0 bases for V and 2 bases for J, with a gap of 5 bases between the germline ends. The CDR3 contains 13 residues, cysteine and phenylalanine counted. The read is trimmed to its CDR3 DNA, 39 bases read in frame from base 1. The germline V gene gives CDR1 as LGHNA and CDR2 as YSLEER. What the research found in general, with its limitations: The quantity of clinical and demographic metadata differed by source and by participant and was supplied without curation.

This TCR was sampled from a human donor in a cohort sampled during active COVID-19. The receptor chain draws on TRBV4-3 and TRBJ2-7, with the D gene uncertain. Sequenced sample: peripheral blood. The CDR3 protein: CASSQDRAYEQYF. The DNA is as follows: TGCGCCAGCAGCCAAGATCGAGCCTACGAGCAGTACTTC.